The source of this TCR beta chain is a study of T cells in Graves' hyperthyroidism and ophthalmopathy. Findings of the study overall: Also found in blood were most expanded thyroid clonotypes above 0.001.

With respect to this clonotype: As yet, its antigen is unknown. Given a much more abundant clone one base away, this may be a read error.

The CDR3 extends over 12 amino acids. CDR1 and CDR2 from the germline V gene are ENHRY and SYGVKD. Amplified TCR beta CDR3 regions came from RNA transcripts. First-round RT-PCR with HTBI primers amplified the TCR CDR3 region. MiXCR was run by TCRdb on the multiplex PCR reads, yielding one entry per CDR3 protein. The repertoire includes under 350,000 distinct CDR3 sequences, approximately 18% of them detected once, and around 50% sits in the top ten. The sequence came from a woman in her fifties or sixties with Graves' hyperthyroidism. The sequencing input was blood. V gene TRBV10-3 combines with J gene TRBJ2-3; the match to TRBD2 covers 7 bases. The chain's CDR3 is CTISREADTQYF. CDR3 DNA sequence: TGTACCATCAGCCGGGAGGCAGATACGCAGTATTTT.